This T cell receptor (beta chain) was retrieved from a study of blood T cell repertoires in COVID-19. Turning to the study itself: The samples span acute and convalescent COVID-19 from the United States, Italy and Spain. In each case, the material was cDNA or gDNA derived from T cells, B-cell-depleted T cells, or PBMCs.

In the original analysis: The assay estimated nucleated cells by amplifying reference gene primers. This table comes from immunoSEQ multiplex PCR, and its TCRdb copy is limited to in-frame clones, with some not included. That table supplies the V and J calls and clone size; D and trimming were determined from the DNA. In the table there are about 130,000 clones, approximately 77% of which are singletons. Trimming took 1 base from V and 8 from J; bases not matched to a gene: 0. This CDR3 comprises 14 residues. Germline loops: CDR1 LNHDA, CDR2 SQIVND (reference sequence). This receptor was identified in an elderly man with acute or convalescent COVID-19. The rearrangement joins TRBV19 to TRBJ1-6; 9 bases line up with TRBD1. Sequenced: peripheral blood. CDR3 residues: CASSIGQGDSPLHF. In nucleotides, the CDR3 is TGTGCCAGTAGTATAGGACAGGGGGATTCACCCCTCCACTTT.